This T cell receptor (beta chain) was sequenced for a study of CD8 T cells in ankylosing spondylitis. V was clipped by 2 bases and J by 4 bases; unmatched bases: 2. Germline V lookup: CDR1 KGHSH, CDR2 LQKENI. This CDR3 has 14 amino acids. Whole-study findings and limits: A subset of motif variants has previously been described in the synovial fluid and blood of reactive arthritis. The study identified a TCR beta motif of fewer than 10 highly homologous variants that appeared characteristic of ankylosing spondylitis blood.

In this sample, this clonotype turned up a few times. What it binds is unknown. TCRdb reprocessed the 5' RACE reads with MiXCR, giving one entry per CDR3 protein. The table records 300,000 to 400,000 distinct CDR3 sequences, about a fifth of them present only once. The TCR was taken from a male donor with ankylosing spondylitis. The sample taken for sequencing was blood, either unsorted or a sorted T cell fraction (not recorded which). The gene calls are TRBV18 and TRBJ2-3, with 8 positions matching TRBD1. The CDR3 region has the DNA TGTGCCAGCTCACCAAAACAGGGGGCAGATACGCAGTATTTT. Protein: CASSPKQGADTQYF.